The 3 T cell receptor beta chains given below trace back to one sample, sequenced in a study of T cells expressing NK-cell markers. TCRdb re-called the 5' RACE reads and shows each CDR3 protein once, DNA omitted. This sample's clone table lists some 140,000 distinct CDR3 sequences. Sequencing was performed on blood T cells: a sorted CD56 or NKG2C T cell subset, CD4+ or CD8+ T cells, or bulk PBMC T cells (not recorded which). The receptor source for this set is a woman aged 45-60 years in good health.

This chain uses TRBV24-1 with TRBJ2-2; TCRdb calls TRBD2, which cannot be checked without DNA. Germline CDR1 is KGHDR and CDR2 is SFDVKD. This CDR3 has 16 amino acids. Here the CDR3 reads CATSDPGTKNTGELFF.

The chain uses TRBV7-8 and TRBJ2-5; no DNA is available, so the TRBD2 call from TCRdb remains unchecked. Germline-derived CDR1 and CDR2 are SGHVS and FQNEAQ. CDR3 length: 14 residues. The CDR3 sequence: CASSSLAGAETQYF.

The CDR3: CASKWADNEQFF. J is TRBJ2-1 and V is TRBV12-3 or TRBV12-4; checking the TCRdb D call of TRBD1 is not possible without DNA. The CDR3 is 12 amino acids.